The rows below give T cell receptor beta chains drawn from one sample of a study of cytomegalovirus exposure and HLA in healthy donors. Assay: immunoSEQ multiplex PCR; the TCRdb copy retains only in-frame clones and omits some. The sample contains about 150,000 clones, 55% to 80% of which appear only once. Sequencing was carried out using PBMCs. These receptors came from a woman between 40 and 55 years old in good health and CMV-seronegative. Both conserved end residues are part of each CDR3. D genes are given only for firm matches. Clone size is given for some rows only: seen once, a few or many times, or a class if the clone is expanded.

v_call	clone_size	j_call	d_call	cdr3_nt	cdr3_aa
TRBV6-1	NA	TRBJ1-2	NA	TGTGCCAGCAGTCCTACAGGAGGGTCTAACTATGGCTACACCTTC	CASSPTGGSNYGYTF
TRBV5-6	NA	TRBJ1-1	NA	TGTGCCAGCAGCTTGCCCCCCTTTCACACTGAAGCTTTCTTT	CASSLPPFHTEAFF
TRBV29-1	NA	TRBJ1-2	TRBD1	TGCAGCGTTCCTGTACAGGGGGCGGGGGGCCACTATGGCTACACCTTC	CSVPVQGAGGHYGYTF
TRBV5-1	NA	TRBJ1-2	NA	TGCGCCAGCAGCTTCGACGGAGACTATGGCTACACCTTC	CASSFDGDYGYTF
TRBV27	NA	TRBJ2-7	TRBD1	TGTGCCAGCACCAAGACAGGGGGCTCTGACGAGCAGTACTTC	CASTKTGGSDEQYF
TRBV30	few	TRBJ1-5	TRBD1	TGTGCCTGGAGTCTCCGGGACAGGGGCGGGGATCAGCCCCAGCATTTT	CAWSLRDRGGDQPQHF
TRBV2	NA	TRBJ1-2	TRBD1	TGTGCCGCAGTCCGGGACAGGGTGACCTCTGGCTATGGCTACACCTTC	CAAVRDRVTSGYGYTF
TRBV4-1	NA	TRBJ2-7	NA	TGCGCCAGCAGCCCTCAAACAGGGTACGAGCAGTACTTC	CASSPQTGYEQYF
TRBV7-9	NA	TRBJ2-7	TRBD2	TGTGCCAGCAGCTTAGATAGCGGGGTATCCGAGCAGTACTTC	CASSLDSGVSEQYF
TRBV2	once	TRBJ2-5	TRBD2	TGTGCCAGCAAGGGCGGGGGGGGTCAAGAGACCCAGTACTTC	CASKGGGGQETQYF
TRBV13	NA	TRBJ1-2	NA	TGTGCCAGCAGCTTAGTACAGACGACTAACTATGGCTACACCTTC	CASSLVQTTNYGYTF
TRBV19	few	TRBJ1-1	NA	TGTGCCAGTAATTTCGGACAGTTGAACACTGAAGCTTTCTTT	CASNFGQLNTEAFF
TRBV28	NA	TRBJ2-1	TRBD1	TGTGCCAGCGGGACAGCCAAAGAAATTACCTACAATGAGCAGTTCTTC	CASGTAKEITYNEQFF
TRBV27	NA	TRBJ2-1	NA	TGTGCCAGCAGTTTACGGCGGGCATCCTACAATGAGCAGTTCTTC	CASSLRRASYNEQFF
TRBV30	few	TRBJ2-7	TRBD1	TGTGCCTGGAGTCAAGGGACAGGGAGAACCTACGAGCAGTACTTC	CAWSQGTGRTYEQYF
TRBV5-4	few	TRBJ1-2	TRBD1	TGTGCCAGCAGCTTGGAGGGACAGCCTTATGGCTACACCTTC	CASSLEGQPYGYTF
TRBV30	NA	TRBJ2-2	TRBD1	TGTGCTTTCACCGGGACAGGGGAAGGGGAGCTGTTTTTT	CAFTGTGEGELFF
TRBV4-3	NA	TRBJ1-6	TRBD1	TGCGCCAGCAGCCAAACAATGGGACAGCTTGGTTCACCCCTCCACTTT	CASSQTMGQLGSPLHF
TRBV5-1	NA	TRBJ2-2	TRBD1	TGCGCCAGCAGCTTGGGACAGGGGACCGGGGAGCTGTTTTTT	CASSLGQGTGELFF
TRBV5-4	few	TRBJ2-1	TRBD2	TGTGCCAGCAGCTCCCGGGACGGGGGGTACAATGAGCAGTTCTTC	CASSSRDGGYNEQFF
TRBV29-1	NA	TRBJ1-4	NA	TGCAGCGTTGCACAGGAGGAAAAACTGTTTTTT	CSVAQEEKLFF
TRBV5-6	few	TRBJ2-2	TRBD2	TGTGCCAGCAGCCCCCTGGGAGGGGTTGACACCGGGGAGCTGTTTTTT	CASSPLGGVDTGELFF
TRBV7-9	few	TRBJ2-7	TRBD2	TGTGCCAGCAGCTCACTGACTAGCGAGGGCGAGCAGTACTTC	CASSSLTSEGEQYF
TRBV20-1	NA	TRBJ2-5	NA	TGCAGTGCCCAGAACCAAGAGACCCAGTACTTC	CSAQNQETQYF
TRBV6-9	NA	TRBJ1-6	NA	TGTGCCAGCAGTCCGGATCCCCCTACAGGGTCTAGTAATTCACCCCTCCACTTT	CASSPDPPTGSSNSPLHF
TRBV29-1	NA	TRBJ1-1	NA	TGCAGCGCAGAAAAAGGGGTGGCTGAAGCTTTCTTT	CSAEKGVAEAFF
TRBV4-2	NA	TRBJ1-1	TRBD1	TGTGCCAGCAGCGGGGGACAGGGGGCAATAAACACTGAAGCTTTCTTT	CASSGGQGAINTEAFF
TRBV4-3	NA	TRBJ1-6	NA	TGCGCCAGCAGCCCTACCGCAGAATGGCGGGGCACTAATTCACCCCTCCACTTT	CASSPTAEWRGTNSPLHF
TRBV5-4	NA	TRBJ2-5	NA	TGTGCCAGCAGCGTGACAGGACGAGAGACCCAGTACTTC	CASSVTGRETQYF
TRBV28	NA	TRBJ2-2	TRBD1	TGTGCCAGCAGTTTACCCCCTGGGACAGCGGATTTT	CASSLPPGTADF
TRBV11-2	NA	TRBJ1-1	TRBD1	TGTGCCAGCAGCTCCGTCCCGGGACAGGGAAACACTGAAGCTTTCTTT	CASSSVPGQGNTEAFF
TRBV7-2	NA	TRBJ2-7	NA	TGTGCCAGCAGCTTAGACACCTTCTACGAGCAGTACTTC	CASSLDTFYEQYF
TRBV29-1	NA	TRBJ1-1	TRBD1	TGCAGCGTTAGGGGACAGGGGGAAGCTTTCTTT	CSVRGQGEAFF
TRBV15	NA	TRBJ1-2	NA	TGTGCCACCAGCAGAGTGGCGGGGGCCGGCTACACCTTC	CATSRVAGAGYTF
TRBV19	NA	TRBJ2-2	NA	TGTGCCAGTACTCAGGGGGGAACCGGGGAGCTGTTTTTT	CASTQGGTGELFF
TRBV11-2	NA	TRBJ2-7	TRBD1	TGTGCCAGCAAAGACAGGGGGTTCGCCTACGAGCAGTACTTC	CASKDRGFAYEQYF
TRBV6-1	NA	TRBJ1-1	NA	TGTGCCAGCAGTGATACGGTGAACACTGAAGCTTTCTTT	CASSDTVNTEAFF
TRBV19	NA	TRBJ2-2	TRBD1	TGTGCCAGTAGAGGGACAGCGAACACCGGGGAGCTGTTTTTT	CASRGTANTGELFF
TRBV6-5	NA	TRBJ2-5	TRBD2	TGTGCCAGCGGCGGGGGGGAAGAGACCCAGTACTTC	CASGGGEETQYF
TRBV6-1	NA	TRBJ1-5	TRBD1	TGTGCCAGCAGTGAAAGGGCAGGGGGCCAGCCCCAGCATTTT	CASSERAGGQPQHF